The source of this TCR beta chain is a study of CD8 T cells in Susac syndrome. With random hexamers, reverse transcription was performed on about 0.5 to 1 ug of RNA. TCRdb itself ran the immunoSEQ multiplex PCR reads through MiXCR, one entry per CDR3 protein. The table lists tens of thousands of distinct CDR3 sequences, 96% of them singletons. V lost 5 bases, J lost 3 bases, and 9 bases stayed unmatched. Germline V lookup: CDR1 SEHNR, CDR2 FQNEAQ (reference sequence). The CDR3 spans 15 residues. The authors carried out high-throughput sequencing of TCR beta. They applied it to CD8+ and CD4+ T cells obtained from blood.

The sequence came from a human donor with multiple sclerosis. This chain joins TRBV7-9 and TRBJ2-7, with TRBD1 identical over 8 bases. Sequenced sample: CD4+ T cells from PBMCs. CDR3: CASSQDRAKGYEQYF. The CDR3 nucleotides read TGTGCCAGCAGCCAGGACAGGGCCAAGGGCTACGAGCAGTACTTC. Drawing the rest from reference TRBV7-9 and TRBJ2-7, the complete variable domain is DTGVSQNPRHKITKRGQNVTFRCDPISEHNRLYWYRQTLGQGPEFLTYFQNEAQLEKSRLLSDRFSAERPKGSFSTLEIQRTEQGDSAMYLCASSQDRAKGYEQYFGPGTRLTVT.